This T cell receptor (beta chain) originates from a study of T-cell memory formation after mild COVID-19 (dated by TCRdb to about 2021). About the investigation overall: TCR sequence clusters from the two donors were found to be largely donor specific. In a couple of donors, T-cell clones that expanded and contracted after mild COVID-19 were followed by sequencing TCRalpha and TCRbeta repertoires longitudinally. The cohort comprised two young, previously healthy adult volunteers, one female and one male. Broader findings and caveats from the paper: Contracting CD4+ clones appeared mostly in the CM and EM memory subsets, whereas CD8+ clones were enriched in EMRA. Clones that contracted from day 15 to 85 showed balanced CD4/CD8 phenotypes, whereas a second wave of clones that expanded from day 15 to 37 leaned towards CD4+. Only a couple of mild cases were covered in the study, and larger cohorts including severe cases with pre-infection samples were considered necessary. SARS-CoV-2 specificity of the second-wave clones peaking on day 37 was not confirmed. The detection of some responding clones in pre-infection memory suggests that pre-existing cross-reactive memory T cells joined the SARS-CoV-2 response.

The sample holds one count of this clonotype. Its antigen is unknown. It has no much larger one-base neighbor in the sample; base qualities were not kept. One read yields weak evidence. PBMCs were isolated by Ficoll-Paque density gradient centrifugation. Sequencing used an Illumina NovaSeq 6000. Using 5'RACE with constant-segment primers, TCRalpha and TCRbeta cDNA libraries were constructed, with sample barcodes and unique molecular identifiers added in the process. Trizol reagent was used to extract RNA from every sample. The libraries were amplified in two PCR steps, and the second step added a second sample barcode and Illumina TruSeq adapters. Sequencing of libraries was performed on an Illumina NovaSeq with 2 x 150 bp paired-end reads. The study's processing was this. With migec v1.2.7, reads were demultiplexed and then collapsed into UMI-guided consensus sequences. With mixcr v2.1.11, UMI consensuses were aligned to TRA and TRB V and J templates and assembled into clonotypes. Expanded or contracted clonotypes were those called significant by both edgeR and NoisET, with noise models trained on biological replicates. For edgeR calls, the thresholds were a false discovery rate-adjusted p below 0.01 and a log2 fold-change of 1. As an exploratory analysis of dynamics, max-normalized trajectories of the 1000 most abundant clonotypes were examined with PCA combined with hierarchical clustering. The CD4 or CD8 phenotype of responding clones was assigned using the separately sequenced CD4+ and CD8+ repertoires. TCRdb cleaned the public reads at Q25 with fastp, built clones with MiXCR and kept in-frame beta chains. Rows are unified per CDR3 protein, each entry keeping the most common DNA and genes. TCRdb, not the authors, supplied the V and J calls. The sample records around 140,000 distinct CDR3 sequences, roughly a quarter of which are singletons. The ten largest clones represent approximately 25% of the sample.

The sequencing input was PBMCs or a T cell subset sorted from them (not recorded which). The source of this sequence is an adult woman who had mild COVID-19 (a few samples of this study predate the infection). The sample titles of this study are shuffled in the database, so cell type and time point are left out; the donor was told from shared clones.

This receptor carries the CDR3 CASNSGTERGYTF. The nucleotide sequence is given as TGCGCCAGCAACTCCGGGACAGAACGAGGCTACACCTTC. The chain is made from TRBV4-1 and TRBJ1-2; 7 middle bases align to TRBD1. CDR1 and CDR2, looked up from the germline V gene, are MGHRA and YSYEKL. From the cysteine through the phenylalanine, the CDR3 covers 13 amino acids. Of all the DNA, just the CDR3 is kept, 39 bases in frame from base 1. V ends up 7 bases short and J 8 bases short, with an unmatched junction base count of 10.